The text below deals with one T cell receptor (beta chain). Its specificity is not known. A multiplex PCR was run with 60 Vbeta primers and 13 Jbeta primers. The data were produced by immunoSEQ multiplex PCR, yet TCRdb's version contains in-frame clones alone and is incomplete. This table has around 150,000 clones, approximately 82% appearing once. This specimen comes from a study of cytomegalovirus exposure and HLA in healthy donors. Background on the study: Prior work identified roughly 120 million unique TCR beta sequences in roughly 190 million T cells. From donors who were HLA-typed, an early data release held approximately 80 million unique TCRs.

V was cut by 2 bases and J by 1 base, with 8 bases left in between. The V gene's germline CDR1 is SGHVS and CDR2 FNYEAQ. The CDR3 extends over 14 amino acids. Study-wide points: Earlier analysis looked at TCR beta V segments, and most were productive about 90% or about 30% of the time. A later analysis reported that several of the most significant clusters appeared to be linked to common viral pathogens, among them Epstein-Barr virus.

The chain couples TRBV7-6 to TRBJ1-1; no firm D call. The sequencing input was PBMCs. The sequence came from a male donor in good health and CMV-seronegative. CDR3 sequence reads: CASSLSSQNTEAFF. In nucleotides, the CDR3 is TGTGCCAGCAGCTTATCCAGTCAGAACACTGAAGCTTTCTTT. Together with reference TRBV7-6 and TRBJ1-1, the CDR3 gives the full variable domain: GAGVSQSPRYKVTKRGQDVALRCDPISGHVSLYWYRQALGQGPEFLTYFNYEAQQDKSGLPNDRFSAERPEGSISTLTIQRTEQRDSAMYRCASSLSSQNTEAFFGQGTRLTVV.